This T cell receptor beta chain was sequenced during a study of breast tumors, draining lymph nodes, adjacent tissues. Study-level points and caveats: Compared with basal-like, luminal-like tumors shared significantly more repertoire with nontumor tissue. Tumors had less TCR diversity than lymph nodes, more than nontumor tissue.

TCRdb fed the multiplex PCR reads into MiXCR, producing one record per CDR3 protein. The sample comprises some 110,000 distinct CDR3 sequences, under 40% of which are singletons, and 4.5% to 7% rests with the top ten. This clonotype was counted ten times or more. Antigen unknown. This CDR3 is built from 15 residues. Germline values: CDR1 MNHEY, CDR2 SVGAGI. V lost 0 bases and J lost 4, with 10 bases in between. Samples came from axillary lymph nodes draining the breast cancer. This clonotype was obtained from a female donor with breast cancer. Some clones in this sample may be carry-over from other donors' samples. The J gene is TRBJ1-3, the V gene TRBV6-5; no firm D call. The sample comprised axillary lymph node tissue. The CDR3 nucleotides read TGTGCCAGCAGTTACTCGACCTCTCGCGGAAACACCATATATTTT. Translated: CASSYSTSRGNTIYF.